This TCR beta chain derives from a study of T cells in Graves' hyperthyroidism and ophthalmopathy. This clonotype was picked up many times. TCR beta CDR3 regions were amplified from RNA transcripts. A first-round RT-PCR of the TCR CDR3 used the HTBI primer set. TCRdb reprocessed the multiplex PCR reads via MiXCR and lists one record per CDR3 protein. The data hold more than 500,000 distinct CDR3 sequences, with 15% to 20% observed a single time. The receptor comes from a woman aged 30 to 39 with Graves' ophthalmopathy. Sample: blood.

The CDR3 nucleotides are TGCAGCGTTGTAGGGGACAGGGATTGGAATGAGCAGTTCTTC. Encoded protein: CSVVGDRDWNEQFF. This rearrangement joins TRBV29-1 to TRBJ2-1; 9 positions agree with TRBD1. Unmatched junction bases numbered 8, after V lost 4 bases and J lost 7 bases. The germline V gene encodes CDR1 SQVTM and CDR2 ANQGSEA. There are 14 residues in the CDR3.